The 30 T cell receptor beta chains reported below all come from one sample, sequenced in a study of blood T cell repertoires in COVID-19 (dated by TCRdb to the early 2020s). The method behind the library was the immunoSEQ multiplex PCR assay. Here the immuneACCESS table is served through TCRdb, limited to in-frame sequences with V and J called. Missing clones are a known gap in these copies; in checked studies unresolved V genes cover under half, and the rest lacks a known reason. The sample data list around 280,000 clones, and around 88% of these were observed just once. In total, the top ten clones hold about 5.5% of the sample. The specimen sequenced was PBMCs or T cells enriched from blood (not recorded which). The receptor source for this set is a middle-aged woman who had recovered from COVID-19.

The genes are TRBV7-2 and TRBJ2-1; 10 nucleotides line up with TRBD2. This CDR3 contains 16 residues. Germline V lookup: CDR1 SGHTA, CDR2 FQGNSA. V trimming: 5 bases; J trimming: 9 bases; junction bases outside the gene matches: 13. CDR3 nucleotide sequence: TGTGCCAGCAGCATTAGTATGGTAGCGGGAGGAGGTGAGCAGTTCTTC. Its protein product is CASSISMVAGGGEQFF.

This chain uses TRBV5-5 with TRBJ2-7; maybe TRBD1 (6 bases). The CDR3 has 13 residues. Germline V lookup: CDR1 SGHKS, CDR2 YYEKEE (reference sequence). Trimming stripped 3 bases from V and 2 bases from J, with 9 bases between. CDR3: CASSSPGAYEQYF. The CDR3 DNA reads as TGTGCCAGCAGCTCCCCAGGGGCCTACGAGCAGTACTTC.

The chain carries TRBV19 and TRBJ2-1; 14 bases map to TRBD2. Germline V lookup: CDR1 LNHDA, CDR2 SQIVND (reference sequence). V dropped 5 bases and J dropped 9; count of bases not matched to a gene: 3. This CDR3 is 14 amino acids long. CDR3 sequence reads: CASSPGLAGGEQFF. CDR3 sequence (DNA): TGTGCCAGTAGTCCAGGACTAGCGGGAGGTGAGCAGTTCTTC.

The V call is TRBV7-2, the J call TRBJ2-7; D unclear. Germline V gives CDR1 SGHTA, CDR2 FQGNSA. The CDR3 contains 14 residues. Trimming stripped 0 bases from V and 0 bases from J, with 6 bases between. In DNA, the CDR3 is TGTGCCAGCAGCTTAGCTAGCCCCTCCTACGAGCAGTACTTC. The encoded protein is CASSLASPSYEQYF. The full variable domain, its missing parts supplied by reference TRBV7-2 and TRBJ2-7, is GAGVSQSPSNKVTEKGKDVELRCDPISGHTALYWYRQSLGQGLEFLIYFQGNSAPDKSGLPSDRFSAERTGGSVSTLTIQRTQQEDSAVYLCASSLASPSYEQYFGPGTRLTVT.

The chain combines TRBV30 with TRBJ2-7; a weak D match, TRBD2 (5 bases). The CDR3 has 12 residues. V was shortened by 5 bases and J by 9 bases, with 17 bases between the two germline ends. Germline values: CDR1 GTSNPN, CDR2 SVGIG (reference sequence). DNA of the CDR3: TGTGCCTGGTTACCGGGATCGGGAACGCAGTACTTC. It is translated as CAWLPGSGTQYF.

This chain uses TRBV7-2 with TRBJ1-6; a possible D gene is TRBD1 (5 bases). The germline CDR1 and CDR2 sequences are SGHTA and FQGNSA. With 2 bases removed from V and 7 bases from J, the gap between germline ends came to 9 bases. The CDR3 runs 14 residues. This CDR3 is CASSLMDTNSPLHF. The CDR3 bases are TGTGCCAGCAGCTTAATGGACACCAATTCACCCCTCCACTTT.

The chain combines TRBV5-1 with TRBJ1-3; 7 bases are shared with TRBD1. V was pared by 4 bases and J by 4 bases, with 8 bases of the junction left unmatched. From germline, CDR1 is SGHRS and CDR2 YFSETQ. The CDR3 loop spans 15 amino acids. The CDR3 spells CASSPGGSSGNTIYF. The DNA for the CDR3 is TGCGCCAGCAGCCCAGGGGGTTCCTCAGGAAACACCATATATTTT.

The chain carries TRBV6-1 and TRBJ2-5, with 7 bases that match TRBD2. Germline V lookup: CDR1 MNHNS, CDR2 SASEGT. The CDR3 is 17 residues long. With V trimmed by 2 bases and J by 1 base, 10 bases remained unmatched. The CDR3 DNA sequence: TGTGCCAGCAGTGAAACCACGCGCCTAGCGGTCCAAGAGACCCAGTACTTC. Its translation: CASSETTRLAVQETQYF.

This clone has a handful of counts. The chain recombines TRBV7-2 with TRBJ2-7, with 7 bases matching TRBD1. Germline CDR1 reads SGHTA; CDR2 reads FQGNSA. V gave up 4 bases and J gave up 4 bases; unmatched junction bases: 7. This CDR3 comprises 14 residues. This chain's CDR3 is CASSSHRGSYEQYF. The DNA for the CDR3 is TGTGCCAGCAGCTCACACAGGGGATCATACGAGCAGTACTTC.

The rearrangement uses TRBV19 and TRBJ2-3; D unclear. CDR3 length: 16 amino acids. The V gene's germline CDR1 is LNHDA and CDR2 SQIVND (reference sequence). The germline V and J ends were trimmed by 5 bases and 0 bases, with 15 bases remaining between them. This chain's CDR3 is CASSDRVRTSTDTQYF. CDR3 DNA: TGTGCCAGTAGTGACCGGGTCCGTACTAGCACAGATACGCAGTATTTT. The entire variable domain, with the rest obtained from reference TRBV19 and TRBJ2-3, is as follows: DGGITQSPKYLFRKEGQNVTLSCEQNLNHDAMYWYRQDPGQGLRLIYYSQIVNDFQKGDIAEGYSVSREKKESFPLTVTSAQKNPTAFYLCASSDRVRTSTDTQYFGPGTRLTVL.

This clone was counted a single time. The chain combines TRBV23-1 with TRBJ2-5, with 7 bases lining up with TRBD1. TRBV23-1 is recorded as an ORF, its role being uncertain. J lost 2 bases, V lost 2 bases, and 14 bases had no gene match. The CDR3 consists of 18 residues. This CDR3 is CASSQNRTQGVTQETQYF. The CDR3 DNA reads TGCGCCAGCAGTCAAAATCGGACCCAGGGGGTTACGCAAGAGACCCAGTACTTC.

The chain couples TRBV30 to TRBJ2-7; tentative D call: TRBD2 (6 bases). Germline V gene sequence: CDR1 GTSNPN, CDR2 SVGIG (reference sequence). CDR3 length equals 13 residues. V shed 0 bases and J shed 6 bases, with 12 bases lying between them. CDR3 sequence (DNA): TGTGCCTGGAGTGTTGGCCTAGCGTTCGAGCAGTACTTC. This encodes CAWSVGLAFEQYF.

The chain joins TRBV7-2 to TRBJ2-3, with no clear D. The germline V gene has CDR1 SGHTA and CDR2 FQGNSA. This CDR3 comprises 14 residues. V dropped 3 bases and J dropped 7 bases, with 14 bases sitting between them. CDR3 amino acids: CASSFLREDYTQYF. CDR3 DNA sequence: TGTGCCAGCAGCTTTCTCCGTGAGGATTATACGCAGTATTTT.

This clone was seen only once. The rearrangement links TRBV4-3 to TRBJ2-5; TRBD2 agrees at 7 bases. With 1 base clipped from V and 2 bases from J, the junction kept 7 bases outside the gene matches. This CDR3 spans 16 amino acids. Germline CDR1 reads LGHNA; CDR2 reads YSLEER. CDR3 DNA: TGCGCCAGCAGCCAAGTGGGGCAGGGAGGGCAAGAGACCCAGTACTTC. This translates into CASSQVGQGGQETQYF.

V and J are TRBV29-1 and TRBJ2-3, with TRBD2 as a possible D gene (5 bases). V was shortened by 7 bases and J by 0 bases, with 11 bases between the two germline ends. This CDR3 has 13 amino acids. Germline CDR1 and CDR2: SQVTM and ANQGSEA. CDR3 sequence reads: CSGREPSTDTQYF. The CDR3 region has the DNA TGCAGCGGACGGGAACCAAGCACAGATACGCAGTATTTT.

This clone appeared a single time. The V call is TRBV4-3, the J call TRBJ2-4, with 14 bases fitting TRBD2. In germline, CDR1 is LGHNA, CDR2 YSLEER. The CDR3 contains 16 residues. Trimming at V came to 1 base and at J to 6 bases, leaving 2 bases not matched to a gene. CDR3 sequence reads: CASSQGLAGGPNIQYF. CDR3 nucleotides: TGCGCCAGCAGCCAAGGACTAGCGGGAGGGCCAAACATTCAGTACTTC.

This clone appeared a few times. V gene TRBV7-2 combines with J gene TRBJ2-5, with 7 bases fitting TRBD2. The CDR3 has 14 amino acids. Trimming cost V 5 bases and J 5 bases; bases outside gene matches: 8. Germline CDR1 and CDR2: SGHTA and FQGNSA. The CDR3 DNA follows: TGTGCCAGCAGCCACTCGGGACTACGGGAGACCCAGTACTTC. Its protein is CASSHSGLRETQYF.

The rearrangement joins TRBV12-3 or TRBV12-4 to TRBJ1-5; D is possibly TRBD1 (5 bases). Trimming left V 7 bases short and J 4 bases short, with 11 bases between. The CDR3 runs 13 residues. The DNA for the CDR3 is TGTGCCAGCACCCAACAGGTTAATCAGCCCCAGCATTTT. Protein product: CASTQQVNQPQHF.

The V gene is TRBV7-9, the J gene TRBJ2-5, with 8 nucleotides matching TRBD1. The germline V gene has CDR1 SEHNR and CDR2 FQNEAQ (reference sequence). There are 16 residues in the CDR3. V dropped 5 bases and J dropped 4; count of bases not matched to a gene: 12. The CDR3 nucleotides read TGTGCCAGCAGCCCATCTTATGTTACAGGGGGAGAGACCCAGTACTTC. As protein: CASSPSYVTGGETQYF.

The chain uses TRBV7-8 and TRBJ2-7; TRBD1 agrees at 11 bases. Germline CDR1 reads SGHVS; CDR2 reads FQNEAQ. The CDR3 has 14 residues. V gave up 3 bases and J gave up 4 bases; unmatched junction bases: 2. In DNA, the CDR3 is TGTGCCAGCAGCTTCGGGACAGGGGGGTACGAGCAGTACTTC. This codes for CASSFGTGGYEQYF. Based on the CDR3 plus reference TRBV7-8 and TRBJ2-7, the full variable domain is GAGVSQSPRYKVAKRGQDVALRCDPISGHVSLFWYQQALGQGPEFLTYFQNEAQLDKSGLPSDRFFAERPEGSVSTLKIQRTQQEDSAVYLCASSFGTGGYEQYFGPGTRLTVT.

The V gene is TRBV3-1 (or the pseudogene TRBV3-2), the J gene TRBJ2-3; D gene unclear. V was clipped by 5 bases and J by 5 bases, with 8 bases between them. Germline V gene sequence: CDR1 LGHDT, CDR2 YNNKEL (reference sequence). The CDR3 sequence is 12 residues long. DNA of the CDR3: TGTGCCAGCAGCAAAGGTAGAGATACGCAGTATTTT. Translated: CASSKGRDTQYF.

The V gene is TRBV18, the J gene TRBJ2-3, with TRBD2 identical over 9 bases. Looked up from germline, CDR1 is KGHSH and CDR2 is LQKENI. This CDR3 region has 16 residues. The ends lost 1 base at V and 3 bases at J; junction bases unmatched: 5. The CDR3 loop reads CASSPRGLAGTDTQYF. The DNA for the CDR3 is TGTGCCAGCTCACCACGCGGGCTAGCGGGGACAGATACGCAGTATTTT. Together with reference TRBV18 and TRBJ2-3, the CDR3 gives the full variable domain: NAGVMQNPRHLVRRRGQEARLRCSPMKGHSHVYWYRQLPEEGLKFMVYLQKENIIDESGMPKERFSAEFPKEGPSILRIQQVVRGDSAAYFCASSPRGLAGTDTQYFGPGTRLTVL.

The chain couples TRBV11-2 to TRBJ2-7; D possibly corresponds to TRBD2 (6 bases). Germline assignment: CDR1 SGHAT and CDR2 FQNNGV. The V end was cut by 5 bases, the J end by 2 bases, with 13 bases between. The CDR3 spans 14 residues. The CDR3 DNA reads TGTGCCAGCAGCCCCCGGAGGGGACCCTACGAGCAGTACTTC. It yields the protein CASSPRRGPYEQYF.

The chain has TRBV6-5 and TRBJ1-4; D gene uncertain. The CDR3 spans 13 residues. Germline values: CDR1 MNHEY, CDR2 SVGAGI. V lost 6 bases and J 8 bases, leaving 13 bases between the germline ends. This chain's CDR3 is CASSFLGGEKLFF. DNA for the CDR3: TGTGCCAGCAGCTTTTTGGGAGGCGAAAAACTGTTTTTT.

J is TRBJ2-7 and V is TRBV11-2; 10 bases match TRBD1. CDR1 and CDR2 (germline): SGHAT, FQNNGV. The V and J ends lost 5 bases and 6 bases, in that order; junction bases with no gene match: 7. The CDR3 spans 14 residues. CDR3 in amino acids: CASSQDRGIGEQYF. The CDR3 DNA reads as TGTGCCAGCAGCCAGGACAGGGGGATTGGCGAGCAGTACTTC.

The rearrangement uses TRBV27 and TRBJ2-7; 9 bases are shared with TRBD2. In germline, CDR1 is MNHEY, CDR2 SMNVEV (reference sequence). V lost 2 bases to trimming and J lost 7 bases; unmatched junction nucleotides: 9. The CDR3 totals 15 residues. DNA for the CDR3: TGTGCCAGCAGTTTAATGGCTAGCGGGACCTTAGAGCAGTACTTC. Translation: CASSLMASGTLEQYF.

Concerning this clone: Compared with germline, one end of the junction differs, possibly owing to a read error. V usage is TRBV15 and J usage is TRBJ2-5; TRBD1 is a possible D gene (5 bases). Germline CDR1 is LNHNV and CDR2 is YYDKDF (reference sequence). The CDR3 covers 13 residues. CDR3 region: CATGRTREETQYF. In nucleotides, the CDR3 is TGTGCCACCGGCAGGACACGAGAAGAGACCCAGTACTTC.

The chain couples TRBV19 to TRBJ1-2, with unresolved D. The CDR3 runs to 13 residues. Deletions cut 7 bases from V and 3 bases from J, with 12 bases between. CDR1 and CDR2 (germline): LNHDA, SQIVND (reference sequence). This chain's CDR3 is CASTPEGDYGYTF. CDR3 DNA: TGTGCCAGTACTCCGGAGGGAGACTATGGCTACACCTTC.

The chain couples TRBV24-1 to TRBJ2-3; 9 positions agree with TRBD2. Trimming took 3 bases from V and 4 from J; bases not matched to a gene: 10. CDR3 length: 17 amino acids. CDR1 is KGHDR and CDR2 is SFDVKD in the germline V gene. CDR3 in DNA: TGTGCCACCAGTGATCCTAAGGGTAGCGGGAGCTCAGATACGCAGTATTTT. Its protein product is CATSDPKGSGSSDTQYF.

The gene calls are TRBV28 and TRBJ2-2; 8 bases map to TRBD1. Germline-derived CDR1 and CDR2 are MDHEN and SYDVKM. CDR3 length: 14 amino acids. With V trimmed by 8 bases and J by 2 bases, 4 bases remained unmatched. CDR3 loop: CASGDRRNTGELFF. Written as DNA, the CDR3 is TGTGCCAGCGGGGACAGGAGAAACACCGGGGAGCTGTTTTTT.